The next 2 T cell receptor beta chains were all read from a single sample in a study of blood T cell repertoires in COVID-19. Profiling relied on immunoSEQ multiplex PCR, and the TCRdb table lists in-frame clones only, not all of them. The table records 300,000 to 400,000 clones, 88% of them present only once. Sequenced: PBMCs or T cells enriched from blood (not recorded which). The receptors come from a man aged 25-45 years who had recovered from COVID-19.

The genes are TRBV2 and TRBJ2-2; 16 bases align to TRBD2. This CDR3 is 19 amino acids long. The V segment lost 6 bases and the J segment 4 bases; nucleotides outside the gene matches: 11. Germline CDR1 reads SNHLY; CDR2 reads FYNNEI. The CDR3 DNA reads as TGTGCCAGCAGGCACCCGGGACTAGCGGGGGGGCAGACCACCGGGGAGCTGTTTTTT. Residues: CASRHPGLAGGQTTGELFF.

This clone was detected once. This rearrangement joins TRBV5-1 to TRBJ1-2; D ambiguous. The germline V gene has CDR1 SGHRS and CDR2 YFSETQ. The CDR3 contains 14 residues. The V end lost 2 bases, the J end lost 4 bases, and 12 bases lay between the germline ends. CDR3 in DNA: TGCGCCAGCAGCTTCGCGACGGCGGTCTATGGCTACACCTTC. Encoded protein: CASSFATAVYGYTF.